This T cell receptor beta chain was identified in a study of blood T cell repertoires in COVID-19. Across the study: Researchers got acute and convalescent COVID-19 samples from the United States, Italy and Spain.

V lost 6 bases, J lost 6 bases, and 12 bases lay in between. This CDR3 spans 13 amino acids. Germline loops: CDR1 KGHSH, CDR2 LQKENI. Only in-frame clones appear in the TCRdb table, and some are missing; sequencing was by immunoSEQ multiplex PCR. The table shows around 130,000 clones, with about 83% occurring only once. Source material: peripheral blood. The TCR sequence derives from a man aged 50-60 years with acute or convalescent COVID-19. The rearrangement uses TRBV18 and TRBJ1-5; the D gene is possibly TRBD1 (5 bases). The CDR3, as DNA: TGTGCCAGCTCTGGGGGGGGACTTCAGCCCCAGCATTTT. Residues: CASSGGGLQPQHF.